This T cell receptor (beta chain) was profiled in a study of identical twins. Concerning this clonotype itself: Relative to the germline gene, one junction end is altered; a read error may explain this.

Unique molecular identifiers were in the cDNA, with template-switch universal primer binding. TCRdb passed the 5' RACE reads through MiXCR, listing each CDR3 protein once. The sample includes hundreds of thousands of distinct CDR3 sequences, around 20% of them seen just once. From germline, CDR1 is SEHNR and CDR2 FQNEAQ (reference sequence). CDR3 size: 15 residues. A further study also used this sample, focusing on T cells expressing NK-cell markers. This second report adds: Several experiments confined sorting to alpha-beta TCR T cells with an anti-gamma-delta TCR antibody.

This receptor was obtained from a woman aged 18-35 years in good health. Source material: PBMCs. The rearrangement links TRBV7-9 to TRBJ2-7; D gene unclear. CDR3 sequence (DNA): TGTGACAGCAGCCCAGAGGTAAAGGGCACCTACGAGCAGTACTTC. Protein product: CDSSPEVKGTYEQYF.